The clone carrying this T cell receptor beta chain was recorded a few times. The CDR3 is made up of 16 amino acids. Sequenced by immunoSEQ multiplex PCR; TCRdb stores in-frame clones only, minus some. The profile covers hundreds of thousands of clones, with around 85% appearing a single time and just over 8% taken by the ten largest. The sample originates from a study of blood T cell repertoires in COVID-19. Sequenced material: PBMCs or T cells enriched from blood (not recorded which). The TCR sequence derives from a woman in her sixties who had recovered from COVID-19. The chain links TRBV21-1 to TRBJ1-5. TRBV21-1 is an annotated pseudogene. The CDR3 is CASSKAQGGGDQPQHF. Here the CDR3 DNA reads TGTGCCAGCAGCAAAGCCCAGGGAGGGGGGGATCAGCCCCAGCATTTT.